This T cell receptor (beta chain) is drawn from a study of blood T cells in healthy people across ages. Germline V lookup: CDR1 SGHRS, CDR2 YFSETQ. CDR3 length equals 14 residues. The V and J ends lost 3 bases and 5 bases, in that order; junction bases with no gene match: 7. A second PCR, run for about 6 to 11 cycles, used a sample-barcoded 5' primer plus a J-beta primer mix. TCRdb redid the calling of the 5' RACE reads with MiXCR, one entry per CDR3 protein. The sample yields approximately 810,000 distinct CDR3 sequences, under 35% seen once. This receptor was taken from a woman aged 80 or older in good health. The chain combines TRBV5-1 with TRBJ2-5; 7 nucleotides match TRBD1. Sample: blood. CDR3 sequence (DNA): TGCGCCAGCAGCTCCGGACAGGAGGCGGAGACCCAGTACTTC. The encoded protein is CASSSGQEAETQYF. Full variable domain (remainder filled in from reference TRBV5-1 and TRBJ2-5): KAGVTQTPRYLIKTRGQQVTLSCSPISGHRSVSWYQQTPGQGLQFLFEYFSETQRNKGNFPGRFSGRQFSNSRSEMNVSTLELGDSALYLCASSSGQEAETQYFGPGTRLLVL.